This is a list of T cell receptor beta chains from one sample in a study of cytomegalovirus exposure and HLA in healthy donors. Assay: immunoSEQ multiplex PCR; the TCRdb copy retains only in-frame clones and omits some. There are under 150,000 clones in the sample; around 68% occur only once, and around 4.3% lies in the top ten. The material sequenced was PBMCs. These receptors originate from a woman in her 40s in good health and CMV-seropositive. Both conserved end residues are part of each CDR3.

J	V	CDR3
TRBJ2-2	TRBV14	CASSQNYGELFF
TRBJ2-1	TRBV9	CASSVGGNRNNEQFF
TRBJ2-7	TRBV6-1	CASSEAADSYEQYF
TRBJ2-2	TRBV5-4	CASSLADRENTGELFF
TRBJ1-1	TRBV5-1	CASSSGRFNTEAFF
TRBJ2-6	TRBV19	CASSMSGRGGGANVLTF
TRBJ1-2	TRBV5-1	CASSLSGGIAYGYTF
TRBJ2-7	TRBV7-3	CASSLGGQGMSQYF
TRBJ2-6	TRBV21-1	CASSLKGHEDREYSGANVLTF
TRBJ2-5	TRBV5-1	CASSLGSWETQYF
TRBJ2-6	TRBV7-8	CASSLWANSGANVLTF
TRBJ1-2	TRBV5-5	CASSLNPPQGSSGYTF
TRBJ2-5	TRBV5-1	CASSLAPGQQETQYF
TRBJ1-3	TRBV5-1	CASSLGGSSGNTIYF
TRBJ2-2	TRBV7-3	CASSLSSTTGKLFF
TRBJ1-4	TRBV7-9	CSSSPQGGGGITNEKLFF
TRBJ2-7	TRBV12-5	CASDPGTGNYEQYF
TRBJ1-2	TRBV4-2	CASSRLPGGKDYGYTF
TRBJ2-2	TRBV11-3	CASSKNRDRGSAGELFF
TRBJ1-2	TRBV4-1	CASSLTGTGHGYTF
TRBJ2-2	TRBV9	CASSVEGTSAAGELFF
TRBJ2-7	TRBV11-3	CASSFRGMDYEQYF
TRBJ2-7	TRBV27	CASSRLGGGLYEQYF
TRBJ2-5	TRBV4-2	CASSQDRLAGQARETQYF
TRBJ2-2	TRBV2	CASSDKLAGRNTGELFF
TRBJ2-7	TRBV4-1	CASSLIRDSDYEQYF
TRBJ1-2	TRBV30	CAWSRGADRGYTF
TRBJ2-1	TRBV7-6	CASSPLWERNNEQFF
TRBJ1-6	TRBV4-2	CASSQDWGEGSPLHF
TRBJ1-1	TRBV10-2	CASSDKGRGLVAFF
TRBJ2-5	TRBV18	CASSLTDLQETQYF
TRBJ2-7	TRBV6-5	CASRSTSGRTYEQYF
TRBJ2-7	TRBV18	CASSPSPGQTYEQYF
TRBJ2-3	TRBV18	CASSPYANTQYF
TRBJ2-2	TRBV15	CATSRERTGTGDSPNTGELFF
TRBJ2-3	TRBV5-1	CASSWVGGGGNTDTQYF
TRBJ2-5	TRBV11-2	CASSAGGFQETQYF
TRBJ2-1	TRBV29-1	CSVEVGESGSYNEQFF
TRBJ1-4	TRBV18	CASSRRGGSTNEKLFF
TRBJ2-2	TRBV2	CASRLTGSNTGELFF
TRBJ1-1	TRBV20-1	CSASRDREAFF
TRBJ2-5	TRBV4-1	CASSQDPPLAGGTQYF
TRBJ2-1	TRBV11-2	CASSLSPGHYYNEQFF
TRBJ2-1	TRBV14	CASSQGLAGVYEQFF
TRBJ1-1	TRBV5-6	CASSPEDRLNTEAFF
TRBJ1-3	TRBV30	CAWSANTIYF
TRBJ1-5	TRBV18	CASSRSRSNQPQHF
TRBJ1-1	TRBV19	CASSISLNTEAFF
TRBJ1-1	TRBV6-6	CASSRGGAGTEAFF
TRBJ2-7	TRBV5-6	CASSLPGLAGVSYEQYF
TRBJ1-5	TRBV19	CASSRGQNSNQPQHF
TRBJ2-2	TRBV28	CASSLITGELFF
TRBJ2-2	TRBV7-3	CASSLTRNTGELFF
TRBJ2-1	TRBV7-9	CSSSHTLEQFF
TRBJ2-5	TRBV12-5	CASGLFPGTADEETQYF